What follows are 32 T cell receptor beta chains derived from one specimen sequenced in a study of cytomegalovirus exposure and HLA in healthy donors. Profiling relied on immunoSEQ multiplex PCR, and the TCRdb table lists in-frame clones only, not all of them. The table lists approximately 110,000 clones, approximately 94% of them singletons. Sequencing was carried out using PBMCs. The receptors were sampled from a young woman in good health and CMV-seronegative.

This sequence joins TRBV5-1 and TRBJ2-7; 15 nucleotides agree with TRBD2. CDR1 and CDR2 from the germline V gene are SGHRS and YFSETQ. After removal of 6 bases from V and 6 bases from J, the junction contained 10 bases not matched to a gene. The CDR3 extends over 16 amino acids. In DNA, the CDR3 is TGCGCCAGCACCAATCTGGGACTAGCGGGAGGTTCCGAGCAGTACTTC. It specifies CASTNLGLAGGSEQYF.

This clone was recorded only once. The chain joins TRBV11-2 to TRBJ1-5; the D gene is possibly TRBD1 (6 bases). Germline V lookup: CDR1 SGHAT, CDR2 FQNNGV. V lost 0 bases and J 2 bases, leaving 14 bases between the germline ends. The CDR3 is 17 residues long. The CDR3 DNA reads as TGTGCCAGCAGCTTAGATAACGCGGCAGGGGGCAATCAGCCCCAGCATTTT. It yields the protein CASSLDNAAGGNQPQHF.

This chain connects TRBV18 to TRBJ1-3; D unclear. Trimming removed 4 bases from V and 0 bases from J, with 4 bases in between. The CDR3 sequence is 13 residues long. Germline V gene lookup returns CDR1 KGHSH and CDR2 LQKENI. This CDR3 is CASSQSSGNTIYF. The CDR3 DNA sequence: TGTGCCAGCTCACAGAGCTCTGGAAACACCATATATTTT.

The CDR3 protein is CASSYRINEKLFF. The CDR3 nucleotides are TGTGCCAGCAGTTACAGAATTAATGAAAAACTGTTTTTT. This chain uses TRBV2 with TRBJ1-4; D gene ambiguous. The CDR3 consists of 13 residues. Trimming took 5 bases from V and 4 from J, leaving 8 bases between them. CDR1 SNHLY and CDR2 FYNNEI come from the germline V gene.

The chain is built from TRBV6-5 and TRBJ2-6, with a tentative D call TRBD1 (5 bases). Deletions cut 6 bases from V and 4 bases from J, with 13 bases between. CDR1 and CDR2 from the germline V gene are MNHEY and SVGAGI. The CDR3 spans 15 residues. The CDR3: CASRKTGAGANVLTF. CDR3 coding DNA: TGTGCCAGCAGAAAAACAGGAGCCGGGGCCAACGTCCTGACTTTC.

The rearrangement uses TRBV5-6 and TRBJ1-1; 9 bases are a match to TRBD1. Germline assignment: CDR1 SGHDT and CDR2 YYEEEE. There are 16 residues in the CDR3. The V segment lost 1 base and the J segment 4 bases; nucleotides outside the gene matches: 8. CDR3 nucleotide sequence: TGTGCCAGCAGCTTGCACGGACAGGGGTTGGGCACTGAAGCTTTCTTT. It translates to CASSLHGQGLGTEAFF.

This chain joins TRBV9 and TRBJ2-1; D is uncertain. Per the germline V gene, CDR1 is SGDLS and CDR2 is YYNGEE. Deletions cut 0 bases from V and 5 bases from J, with 9 bases between. This CDR3 contains 14 residues. The CDR3, as DNA: TGTGCCAGCAGCGTAGGTCGGGTGGACAATGAGCAGTTCTTC. This codes for CASSVGRVDNEQFF. Full variable domain (missing parts from reference TRBV9 and TRBJ2-1): DSGVTQTPKHLITATGQRVTLRCSPRSGDLSVYWYQQSLDQGLQFLIQYYNGEERAKGNILERFSAQQFPDLHSELNLSSLELGDSALYFCASSVGRVDNEQFFGPGTRLTVL.

The gene calls are TRBV6-6 and TRBJ1-4; 9 bases are shared with TRBD1. CDR3 length: 16 residues. In germline, CDR1 is MNHNY, CDR2 SVGAGI (reference sequence). Trimming removed 7 bases from V and 5 bases from J; junction bases left unmatched: 11. CDR3 in DNA: TGTGCCAGCAACGGGGGACAGGGCTCGATGAATGAAAAACTGTTTTTT. Translation gives CASNGGQGSMNEKLFF.

The chain carries TRBV19 and TRBJ2-3; a possible D gene is TRBD2 (5 bases). The CDR3 covers 14 residues. V was cut by 8 bases and J by 0 bases, with 12 bases left in between. Germline CDR1 LNHDA, CDR2 SQIVND (reference sequence). The DNA for the CDR3 is TGTGCCAGTGGTTACCGGGGTAGCACAGATACGCAGTATTTT. It is translated as CASGYRGSTDTQYF.

The genes are TRBV4-1 and TRBJ1-2, with D hard to call. This CDR3 has 12 amino acids. The V gene's germline CDR1 is MGHRA and CDR2 YSYEKL. Trimming stripped 1 base from V and 4 bases from J, with 4 bases between. In nucleotides, the CDR3 is TGCGCCAGCAGCCAAGGAGCCTATGGCTACACCTTC. Its translation: CASSQGAYGYTF.

This chain connects TRBV28 to TRBJ1-2; 7 bases are shared with TRBD1. The CDR3 runs to 16 residues. Trimming took 4 bases from V and 5 from J; bases not matched to a gene: 13. Germline-derived CDR1 and CDR2 are MDHEN and SYDVKM. The CDR3, as DNA: TGTGCCAGCAGTTCAAGGACAGGTGATAGGAAATATGGCTACACCTTC. As protein: CASSSRTGDRKYGYTF.

The V and J genes are TRBV29-1 and TRBJ1-2; 7 bases map to TRBD1. CDR3 size: 16 residues. Germline CDR1 SQVTM, CDR2 ANQGSEA. V was clipped by 7 bases and J by 5 bases; unmatched bases: 19. The DNA for the CDR3 is TGCAGCGCCGGAACAGGGGATCATTATTTAGGATATGGCTACACCTTC. It yields the protein CSAGTGDHYLGYGYTF.

This chain links TRBV5-1 with TRBJ1-2, with TRBD1 as a possible D gene (6 bases). This CDR3 has 15 amino acids. The germline CDR1 and CDR2 sequences are SGHRS and YFSETQ. V lost 0 bases to trimming and J lost 5 bases, with 14 bases between them. The CDR3 here is CASSLEAGAVYGYTF. In DNA form, the CDR3 reads TGCGCCAGCAGCTTGGAAGCAGGGGCGGTTTATGGCTACACCTTC.

The chain links TRBV18 to TRBJ2-1; D remains unclear. V gave up 3 bases and J gave up 4 bases, with 10 bases separating them. CDR3 length: 14 residues. CDR1 and CDR2 from the germline V gene are KGHSH and LQKENI. For the CDR3, the DNA is TGTGCCAGCTCACCTTTGGCACCATACAATGAGCAGTTCTTC. Protein sequence: CASSPLAPYNEQFF.

This clone was counted a few times. The J gene is TRBJ2-5, the V gene TRBV5-1; D is perhaps TRBD1 (6 bases). Looked up from germline, CDR1 is SGHRS and CDR2 is YFSETQ. Trimming removed 0 bases from V and 3 bases from J, with 12 bases in between. This CDR3 has 15 residues. CDR3 loop: CASSLAGNREETQYF. The CDR3 nucleotides are TGCGCCAGCAGCTTGGCCGGGAACAGGGAAGAGACCCAGTACTTC.

The V call is TRBV5-1, the J call TRBJ1-2, with no clear D. Per germline, CDR1 SGHRS and CDR2 YFSETQ. Trimming removed 0 bases from V and 1 base from J, with 13 bases in between. The CDR3 is made up of 16 amino acids. The CDR3 sequence: CASSLGVRPDNYGYTF. CDR3 nucleotide sequence: TGCGCCAGCAGCTTGGGAGTCAGGCCCGATAACTATGGCTACACCTTC.

Here the CDR3 DNA reads TGTGCCAGCAACGGGGGTCACTATGGCTACACCTTC. This gives the protein CASNGGHYGYTF. The rearrangement joins TRBV6-1 to TRBJ1-2; tentative D call: TRBD1 (5 bases). V was trimmed by 7 bases and J by 3 bases, leaving 9 bases between them. Germline V gene data show CDR1 as MNHNS and CDR2 as SASEGT. CDR3 size: 12 residues.

V is TRBV30 and J is TRBJ2-1, with TRBD2 identical over 7 bases. From germline, CDR1 is GTSNPN and CDR2 SVGIG (reference sequence). This CDR3 region has 13 residues. V lost 2 bases, J lost 5 bases, and 3 bases stayed unmatched. This CDR3 is CAWSFGLDNEQFF. CDR3 nucleotides: TGTGCCTGGAGTTTTGGACTAGACAATGAGCAGTTCTTC.

The chain has TRBV29-1 and TRBJ1-2; 10 bases are a match to TRBD1. The CDR3 has 13 amino acids. V shed 5 bases, J shed 6 bases, and the junction held 6 bases outside the gene matches. Germline CDR1 is SQVTM and CDR2 is ANQGSEA. CDR3: CSVITGTGDGYTF. The CDR3 DNA reads as TGCAGCGTTATTACCGGGACAGGGGATGGCTACACCTTC.

CDR3 amino acids: CASSYGQGPYEQYF. In DNA form, the CDR3 reads TGTGCCAGTAGTTACGGACAGGGACCCTACGAGCAGTACTTC. The chain recombines TRBV19 with TRBJ2-7, with 8 nucleotides matching TRBD1. The CDR3 has 14 amino acids. The germline gives CDR1 LNHDA, CDR2 SQIVND (reference sequence). V shed 5 bases and J 2 bases; nucleotides not matched to a gene: 5.

The chain recombines TRBV9 with TRBJ2-7; D is unresolved. The CDR3 loop spans 14 amino acids. The germline V gene has CDR1 SGDLS and CDR2 YYNGEE. V shed 0 bases and J shed 0 bases, with 7 bases lying between them. DNA for the CDR3: TGTGCCAGCAGCGTAGATCTCAGCTCCTACGAGCAGTACTTC. Encoded protein: CASSVDLSSYEQYF.

The rearrangement links TRBV5-1 to TRBJ2-1, with D maybe TRBD2 (7 bases). CDR3 length equals 16 residues. V was cut by 2 bases and J by 0 bases, with 12 bases left in between. Germline CDR1 and CDR2: SGHRS and YFSETQ. CDR3 nucleotide sequence: TGCGCCAGCAGCTTAGGTGGGGGGGCCTCCTACAATGAGCAGTTCTTC. This encodes CASSLGGGASYNEQFF.

The CDR3: CAWSRSRYWEETQYF. The CDR3 DNA reads as TGTGCCTGGAGTCGAAGCCGGTATTGGGAGGAGACCCAGTACTTC. The chain is built from TRBV30 and TRBJ2-5; possibly TRBD2 for D (5 bases). Trimming removed 2 bases from V and 5 bases from J, with 18 bases in between. The CDR3 loop spans 15 amino acids. Germline CDR1 reads GTSNPN; CDR2 reads SVGIG (reference sequence).

The chain is built from TRBV9 and TRBJ1-2; possible D gene TRBD1, 6 bases. The germline CDR1 and CDR2 sequences are SGDLS and YYNGEE. This CDR3 comprises 15 residues. V was pared by 3 bases and J by 8 bases, with 20 bases between. CDR3 loop: CASSATTGGPRGYTF. The CDR3 DNA reads TGTGCCAGCAGCGCCACGACTGGGGGCCCTCGCGGCTACACCTTC.

This rearrangement joins TRBV27 to TRBJ2-7, with 11 bases identical to TRBD1. J was trimmed by 3 bases and V by 9 bases; bases with no gene match: 13. The CDR3 totals 16 residues. The V gene's germline CDR1 is MNHEY and CDR2 SMNVEV (reference sequence). The CDR3 loop reads CASQLVYGTGGYEQYF. For the CDR3, the DNA is TGTGCCAGTCAGTTAGTCTACGGGACAGGGGGCTACGAGCAGTACTTC.

The V call is TRBV5-1, the J call TRBJ2-3; 8 nucleotides agree with TRBD2. The CDR3 runs 18 residues. V lost 3 bases and J lost 3; bases outside the gene matches: 15. CDR1 SGHRS and CDR2 YFSETQ come from the germline V gene. Here the CDR3 reads CASSSGRFGTGGTDTQYF. CDR3 sequence (DNA): TGCGCCAGCAGCTCAGGGCGGTTTGGGACGGGAGGGACAGATACGCAGTATTTT.

Only one count was recorded for this clone. The chain has TRBV10-3 and TRBJ2-1; D possibly corresponds to TRBD1 (6 bases). The CDR3 runs to 15 residues. Trimming left V 0 bases short and J 8 bases short, with 14 bases between. Germline values: CDR1 ENHRY, CDR2 SYGVKD. Here the CDR3 DNA reads TGTGCCATCAGTGAGTCGAGGGGGAGAGGCCATGAGCAGTTCTTC. This translates into CAISESRGRGHEQFF.

In its sample, this clone was seen a few times. The chain employs TRBV19 and TRBJ1-5; a possible D gene is TRBD1 (6 bases). V lost 9 bases and J 4 bases, leaving 16 bases between the germline ends. The V gene's germline CDR1 is LNHDA and CDR2 SQIVND (reference sequence). The CDR3 is 14 amino acids. The CDR3 bases are TGTGCCAGCAGAGTGACAGGAGGTAATCAGCCCCAGCATTTT. Translated, it gives CASRVTGGNQPQHF.

This clone was seen only a few times. The chain carries TRBV11-2 and TRBJ2-1; possibly TRBD1 for D (6 bases). Trimming removed 6 bases from V and 5 bases from J, with 17 bases in between. The length of the CDR3 is 15 residues. Germline V gene sequence: CDR1 SGHAT, CDR2 FQNNGV. CDR3 region: CASRPTGLGNNEQFF. For the CDR3, the DNA is TGTGCCAGCAGACCTACAGGGCTAGGGAACAATGAGCAGTTCTTC.

The J gene is TRBJ1-1, the V gene TRBV30; D is undetermined. Trimming pared 0 bases from V and 5 bases from J, leaving 10 bases between. Germline values: CDR1 GTSNPN, CDR2 SVGIG (reference sequence). This CDR3 region has 13 residues. The CDR3: CAWSVNSRTEAFF. DNA of the CDR3: TGTGCCTGGAGTGTAAACAGTAGAACTGAAGCTTTCTTT.

The V call is TRBV11-2, the J call TRBJ2-7; 7 positions match TRBD1. Trimming at V came to 1 base and at J to 3 bases, leaving 6 bases not matched to a gene. CDR3 length equals 15 residues. CDR1 and CDR2 from the germline V gene are SGHAT and FQNNGV. The CDR3 DNA reads as TGTGCCAGCAGCTTAGTCGGGACAGTCAACTACGAGCAGTACTTC. Its protein is CASSLVGTVNYEQYF.

The V gene is TRBV6-6, the J gene TRBJ2-7, with D possibly being TRBD1 (6 bases). Trimming took off 6 bases at V and 5 bases at J, with 20 bases between the two ends. Germline lookup yields CDR1 MNHNY and CDR2 SVGAGI (reference sequence). The CDR3 is made up of 15 amino acids. CDR3 nucleotide sequence: TGTGCCAGCAGCTCCCTGTCTCAGGGGCCCAACGAGCAGTACTTC. It codes for CASSSLSQGPNEQYF.